These 23 T cell receptor beta chains were all obtained from the same sample, sequenced in a study of shared clonotypes between healthy human individuals. Generated by immunoSEQ multiplex PCR, the TCRdb table keeps only in-frame clones and is missing some. The sample records roughly 1.4 million clones, approximately 98.5% being singletons. Sequenced sample: naive CD4+ T cells sorted from blood. Indicated subset: CD45RA+ positively selected. These receptors were taken from a man under 40 in good health.

This clone was detected only a few times. This chain links TRBV2 with TRBJ2-7; TRBD1 matches at 8 bases. The V segment lost 8 bases and the J segment 7 bases; nucleotides outside the gene matches: 10. Germline lookup yields CDR1 SNHLY and CDR2 FYNNEI. This CDR3 has 13 amino acids. The chain's CDR3 is CASSRDRSQEQYF. The CDR3 DNA reads TGTGCCAGCTCCCGGGACAGGTCTCAAGAGCAGTACTTC.

The chain couples TRBV9 to TRBJ2-1; TRBD2 might be the D (5 bases). V lost 0 bases and J 0 bases, leaving 22 bases between the germline ends. CDR1 and CDR2 from the germline V gene are SGDLS and YYNGEE. The CDR3 spans 20 residues. CDR3 sequence reads: CASSVGGGPRITSSYNEQFF. The CDR3 nucleotides are TGTGCCAGCAGCGTAGGAGGAGGACCCCGAATTACTAGCTCCTACAATGAGCAGTTCTTC.

The rearrangement links TRBV6-8 to TRBJ2-3; 7 bases match TRBD1. The V gene end was trimmed by 3 bases and the J gene end by 3 bases; junction bases not matched to a gene: 21. The CDR3 is 20 residues long. CDR1 and CDR2 from the germline V gene are MNHGY and SAAAGT. The CDR3 region is CASSYQVVTGLEVATDTQYF. Here the CDR3 DNA reads TGTGCCAGCAGTTATCAGGTTGTGACAGGGCTCGAGGTGGCAACAGATACGCAGTATTTT.

The J gene is TRBJ1-5, the V gene TRBV14, with 9 nucleotides matching TRBD1. Germline assignment: CDR1 SGHDN and CDR2 FVKESK. This CDR3 is 16 amino acids long. The J segment lost 6 bases and the V segment lost 0 bases, leaving 6 bases of the junction unmatched. The CDR3 DNA sequence: TGTGCCAGCAGCCAAGACCCCCGACAGGGGGGTCAGCCCCAGCATTTT. Its protein is CASSQDPRQGGQPQHF.

This clone was recorded a few times. In the same sample, other DNA sequences code for this CDR3. The chain recombines TRBV30 with TRBJ2-7, with D possibly called TRBD1 or TRBD2 (5 bases each). This CDR3 has 10 amino acids. Germline V lookup: CDR1 GTSNPN, CDR2 SVGIG (reference sequence). The V end was cut by 5 bases, the J end by 4 bases, with 6 bases between. This CDR3 reads CAWGGYEQYF. CDR3 DNA: TGTGCCTGGGGGGGTTACGAGCAGTACTTC.

This rearrangement joins TRBV15 to TRBJ2-5; 7 bases match TRBD2. Looked up from germline, CDR1 is LNHNV and CDR2 is YYDKDF (reference sequence). The CDR3 has 15 residues. V lost 5 bases, J lost 4 bases, and 10 bases stayed unmatched. The CDR3 nucleotides are TGTGCCACCAGCCCTGGGGGGGTGGGGGGAGAGACCCAGTACTTC. It specifies CATSPGGVGGETQYF.

This clone was seen once. V and J are TRBV5-5 and TRBJ2-2, with 9 bases fitting TRBD2. CDR3 length equals 16 residues. V was pared by 4 bases and J by 5 bases, with 9 bases of the junction left unmatched. Germline lookup yields CDR1 SGHKS and CDR2 YYEKEE (reference sequence). For the CDR3, the DNA is TGTGCCAGCAGCCTAATAGCGGGAGTGGGGACCGGGGAGCTGTTTTTT. Residues: CASSLIAGVGTGELFF.

This clone has just a few counts. The chain combines TRBV7-9 with TRBJ2-3; TRBD2 aligns across 8 bases. The CDR3 spans 16 residues. J lost 7 bases, V lost 1 base, and 10 bases had no gene match. In germline, CDR1 is SEHNR, CDR2 FQNEAQ (reference sequence). DNA for the CDR3: TGTGCCAGCAGCTTAGTTCGGAGCGGGAGTTTGAATACGCAGTATTTT. It translates to CASSLVRSGSLNTQYF. Supplemented by reference TRBV7-9 and TRBJ2-3, the full variable domain reads DTGVSQNPRHKITKRGQNVTFRCDPISEHNRLYWYRQTLGQGPEFLTYFQNEAQLEKSRLLSDRFSAERPKGSFSTLEIQRTEQGDSAMYLCASSLVRSGSLNTQYFGPGTRLTVL.

J is TRBJ2-2 and V is TRBV7-3; D not certain. The V end lost 3 bases, the J end lost 1 base, and 15 bases lay between the germline ends. Germline lookup yields CDR1 SGHTA and CDR2 FQGTGA. The CDR3 spans 17 residues. The CDR3 DNA is TGTGCCAGCAGCTTCGAGTACTGGCAAGGGAACACCGGGGAGCTGTTTTTT. Protein: CASSFEYWQGNTGELFF. Full variable domain (rest looked up from reference TRBV7-3 and TRBJ2-2): GAGVSQTPSNKVTEKGKYVELRCDPISGHTALYWYRQSLGQGPEFLIYFQGTGAADDSGLPNDRFFAVRPEGSVSTLKIQRTERGDSAVYLCASSFEYWQGNTGELFFGEGSRLTVL.

This chain uses TRBV25-1 with TRBJ2-2; D is undetermined. V was cut by 7 bases and J by 3 bases, with 6 bases left in between. Germline V gives CDR1 MGHDK, CDR2 SYGVNS. This CDR3 is 12 amino acids long. CDR3 sequence: CASKLDTGELFF. CDR3 sequence (DNA): TGTGCCAGCAAATTGGACACCGGGGAGCTGTTTTTT.

The chain links TRBV7-2 to TRBJ2-1; TRBD2 matches 8 bases. This CDR3 spans 15 amino acids. J lost 6 bases, V lost 6 bases, and 10 bases had no gene match. Germline V CDR1 and CDR2: SGHTA, FQGNSA. The CDR3 coding sequence is TGTGCCAGCAGACGACCGGGACTAGATTCCAATGAGCAGTTCTTC. Protein product: CASRRPGLDSNEQFF.

Points on this clone: At the DNA level, this CDR3 is encoded by other sequences in the same sample as well. The V gene is TRBV4-3, the J gene TRBJ1-2; possible D gene TRBD1, 6 bases. V gave up 1 base and J gave up 2 bases, with 8 bases separating them. The CDR3 length is 14 residues. Germline V gene data show CDR1 as LGHNA and CDR2 as YSLEER. The CDR3 DNA is TGCGCCAGCAGCCAAGGACAGGCAAACTATGGCTACACCTTC. Translation gives CASSQGQANYGYTF.

The chain joins TRBV7-2 to TRBJ1-2; the match to TRBD1 covers 8 bases. This CDR3 is 16 amino acids long. J was trimmed by 4 bases and V by 0 bases; bases with no gene match: 7. Germline V gene data show CDR1 as SGHTA and CDR2 as FQGNSA. The CDR3 DNA reads TGTGCCAGCAGCTTAGCTGACAGGGGAAGAGGCTATGGCTACACCTTC. Translation gives CASSLADRGRGYGYTF.

This sequence joins TRBV7-2 and TRBJ2-3, with D tentatively TRBD2 (6 bases). Germline CDR1 reads SGHTA; CDR2 reads FQGNSA. Trimming removed 5 bases at V and 6 bases at J, with 15 bases between. The CDR3 totals 14 residues. The CDR3 bases are TGTGCCAGCAGCGCGCAAGATGGGAGGGATACGCAGTATTTT. Translated, it gives CASSAQDGRDTQYF.

The rearrangement uses TRBV4-1 and TRBJ2-1; 11 nucleotides match TRBD2. This CDR3 comprises 19 residues. Germline CDR1 MGHRA, CDR2 YSYEKL. After removal of 4 bases from V and 0 bases from J, the junction contained 11 bases not matched to a gene. DNA for the CDR3: TGCGCCAGCAGCCTCGGGACTAGCGGACCCTTGAGCTCCTACAATGAGCAGTTCTTC. It encodes CASSLGTSGPLSSYNEQFF.

The chain carries TRBV6-4 and TRBJ2-2; the D is unclear. The CDR3 has 16 residues. Between the trimmed V and J ends, which lost 2 bases and 4 bases, there was a span of 14 bases. Germline V gives CDR1 MRHNA, CDR2 SNTAGT. Here the CDR3 DNA reads TGTGCCAGCAGTGACCCAAGGCAGCTCCCCACCGGGGAGCTGTTTTTT. Residues: CASSDPRQLPTGELFF.

This clone was found once. J is TRBJ1-3 and V is TRBV18; D is perhaps TRBD1 (6 bases). The germline V gene encodes CDR1 KGHSH and CDR2 LQKENI. The CDR3 has 14 amino acids. Trimming shortened V by 4 bases and J by 3 bases, and 10 bases separated the two germline ends. As DNA, the CDR3 is TGTGCCAGCTCACTTAACAGGGTTGGAAACACCATATATTTT. Protein: CASSLNRVGNTIYF.

V is TRBV28 and J is TRBJ2-5; TRBD1 might be the D (5 bases). This CDR3 is built from 14 residues. CDR1 and CDR2 (germline): MDHEN, SYDVKM. The ends were cut back, 8 bases at V and 1 base at J, with 14 bases in the middle. This CDR3 is CASEDDDSQETQYF. The CDR3 coding sequence is TGTGCCAGCGAGGATGACGACAGCCAAGAGACCCAGTACTTC.

V usage is TRBV7-9 and J usage is TRBJ2-1; D not certain. Germline CDR1 is SEHNR and CDR2 is FQNEAQ (reference sequence). The CDR3 has 14 residues. Trimming cost V 6 bases and J 5 bases, with 14 bases left between them. CDR3 in amino acids: CASSLLSEHNEQFF. CDR3 bases: TGTGCCAGCAGTCTTCTGAGCGAGCACAATGAGCAGTTCTTC.

As regards this clone: This CDR3 is also generated by other DNA sequences in the sample. The chain recombines TRBV5-1 with TRBJ2-3, with D possibly TRBD2 on 5 matching bases. Trimming took 2 bases from V and 4 from J, leaving 14 bases between them. Germline V gene lookup returns CDR1 SGHRS and CDR2 YFSETQ. This CDR3 spans 15 amino acids. CDR3 residues: CASSLGGLWADTQYF. In DNA, the CDR3 is TGCGCCAGCAGCTTAGGCGGGCTTTGGGCAGATACGCAGTATTTT. The full variable domain, rest sourced from reference TRBV5-1 and TRBJ2-3, is KAGVTQTPRYLIKTRGQQVTLSCSPISGHRSVSWYQQTPGQGLQFLFEYFSETQRNKGNFPGRFSGRQFSNSRSEMNVSTLELGDSALYLCASSLGGLWADTQYFGPGTRLTVL.

J is TRBJ2-1 and V is TRBV27; 14 bases line up with TRBD2. The germline gives CDR1 MNHEY, CDR2 SMNVEV (reference sequence). Losses at the gene ends were 3 bases for V and 4 bases for J; bases not matched to a gene: 8. This CDR3 region has 18 residues. CDR3 sequence reads: CASSFNPGLAGVYNEQFF. In DNA form, the CDR3 reads TGTGCCAGCAGTTTCAACCCGGGACTAGCGGGAGTGTACAATGAGCAGTTCTTC.

The chain links TRBV6-6 to TRBJ2-5; D unclear. This CDR3 is 14 amino acids long. Trimming removed 5 bases from V and 5 bases from J, with 15 bases in between. The V gene's germline CDR1 is MNHNY and CDR2 SVGAGI (reference sequence). The CDR3 DNA reads as TGTGCCAGCAGTCTATTTCTAGGCCGGGAGACCCAGTACTTC. The encoded protein is CASSLFLGRETQYF.

The genes are TRBV6-5 and TRBJ2-7; 13 positions agree with TRBD2. The V gene end was trimmed by 6 bases and the J gene end by 2 bases; junction bases not matched to a gene: 7. The V gene's germline CDR1 is MNHEY and CDR2 SVGAGI. The CDR3 runs 16 residues. The CDR3 DNA reads as TGTGCCAGCAGCTACACCGGGACTAGCGGGGCCTACGAGCAGTACTTC. Encoded protein: CASSYTGTSGAYEQYF.